The next 8 T cell receptor beta chains were all read from a single sample in a study of T cell repertoires in cytomegalovirus infection (dated by TCRdb to between 2019 and 2020). Instrument used: Illumina HiSeq 1500. The raw public reads went through TCRdb reprocessing: fastp at Q25, MiXCR clone calling, in-frame beta chains kept. One record per CDR3 amino acid sequence lists the most common genes and DNA. In all, the sample holds about 300,000 distinct CDR3 sequences, and 8% to 10% of those were seen once. The top ten clones comprise around 2.5% of the sample. The sample taken for sequencing was PBMCs. The receptor source for this set is a human donor in good health (CMV status not recorded). Some clones in this sample may be carry-over from other donors' samples.

This sequence joins TRBV6-6 and TRBJ2-6; TRBD2 matches at 9 bases. Per the germline V gene, CDR1 is MNHNY and CDR2 is SVGAGI (reference sequence). J was trimmed by 3 bases and V by 6 bases; bases with no gene match: 15. The CDR3 covers 19 residues. The CDR3: CASSLRGGTSLGGANVLTF. The CDR3, as DNA: TGTGCCAGCAGCCTGAGGGGGGGGACTAGCCTCGGTGGGGCCAACGTCCTGACTTTC.

In its sample, this clonotype was seen many times. The gene calls are TRBV7-9 and TRBJ2-1; 9 positions agree with TRBD1. V dropped 2 bases and J dropped 8; count of bases not matched to a gene: 10. This CDR3 is 16 amino acids long. Germline V gene sequence: CDR1 SEHNR, CDR2 FQNEAQ (reference sequence). Here the CDR3 reads CASSLSRTGARDEQFF. CDR3 sequence (DNA): TGTGCCAGCAGCTTATCAAGGACAGGGGCCAGGGATGAGCAGTTCTTC.

The chain recombines TRBV28 with TRBJ1-5; D gene uncertain. V was trimmed by 3 bases and J by 7 bases, leaving 4 bases between them. The CDR3 runs 11 residues. Per the germline V gene, CDR1 is MDHEN and CDR2 is SYDVKM. The CDR3 DNA reads as TGTGCCAGCAGTTTTGAACAGCCCCAGCATTTT. Amino acid sequence: CASSFEQPQHF.

The chain couples TRBV7-3 to TRBJ2-5; D gene ambiguous. The germline V gene encodes CDR1 SGHTA and CDR2 FQGTGA. V was trimmed by 5 bases and J by 3 bases, leaving 13 bases between them. The CDR3 has 14 amino acids. CDR3: CASSPTSMKETQYF. CDR3 in DNA: TGTGCCAGCAGCCCCACGTCGATGAAAGAGACCCAGTACTTC.

This clonotype has ten or more counts. V is TRBV6-2 or TRBV6-3 and J is TRBJ2-2; possible D gene TRBD2, 6 bases. CDR1 MNHEY and CDR2 SVGEGT come from the germline V gene. V was shortened by 7 bases and J by 5 bases, with 11 bases between the two germline ends. This CDR3 is 13 amino acids long. This CDR3 is CASKGLRTGELFF. In DNA form, the CDR3 reads TGTGCCAGCAAGGGACTCCGAACCGGGGAGCTGTTTTTT.

There are many counts of this clonotype. V and J are TRBV5-5 and TRBJ1-1; no reliable D call. V lost 2 bases, J lost 1 base, and 18 bases lay in between. Germline values: CDR1 SGHKS, CDR2 YYEKEE (reference sequence). This CDR3 contains 17 residues. CDR3 sequence reads: CASSLTPLAHGNTEAFF. The CDR3 DNA sequence: TGTGCCAGCAGCTTAACCCCCTTGGCCCACGGGAACACTGAAGCTTTCTTT.

This clonotype was picked up a small number of times. The chain has TRBV20-1 and TRBJ1-1; D possibly corresponds to TRBD1 (6 bases). Trimming removed 3 bases at V and 1 base at J, with 9 bases between. This CDR3 contains 13 residues. CDR1 DFQATT and CDR2 SNEGSKA come from the germline V gene (reference sequence). CDR3 sequence: CSASSTGNTEAFF. In DNA, the CDR3 is TGCAGTGCTAGCTCGACAGGGAACACTGAAGCTTTCTTT.

This clonotype was counted only a few times. The chain uses TRBV20-1 and TRBJ2-5; a possible D gene is TRBD2 (7 bases). In germline, CDR1 is DFQATT, CDR2 SNEGSKA (reference sequence). CDR3 length: 16 amino acids. Deletions cut 0 bases from V and 2 bases from J, with 16 bases between. The CDR3 DNA follows: TGCAGTGCTAGAGATAGGGGGGGGACCCGACAAGAGACCCAGTACTTC. This encodes CSARDRGGTRQETQYF.